This T cell receptor (beta chain) was found in a study of T cell changes during pregnancy in multiple sclerosis. The CDR3 totals 12 residues. The V gene's germline CDR1 is GTSNPN and CDR2 SVGIG (reference sequence). V gave up 5 bases and J gave up 4 bases; unmatched junction bases: 4. Here immunoSEQ multiplex PCR was the method, and the copy in TCRdb shows in-frame clones only, minus some. This table holds 40,000 to 55,000 clones, around 94% found once. The chain combines TRBV30 with TRBJ2-7; 8 nucleotides align to TRBD1. The material was CD4+ T cells from peripheral blood mononuclear cells, obtained in the third trimester of pregnancy. This TCR derives from a female donor with multiple sclerosis, enrolled in a pregnancy study. The CDR3 bases are TGTGCCTGGTCAACAGGGGGTTACGAGCAGTACTTC. Protein sequence: CAWSTGGYEQYF.